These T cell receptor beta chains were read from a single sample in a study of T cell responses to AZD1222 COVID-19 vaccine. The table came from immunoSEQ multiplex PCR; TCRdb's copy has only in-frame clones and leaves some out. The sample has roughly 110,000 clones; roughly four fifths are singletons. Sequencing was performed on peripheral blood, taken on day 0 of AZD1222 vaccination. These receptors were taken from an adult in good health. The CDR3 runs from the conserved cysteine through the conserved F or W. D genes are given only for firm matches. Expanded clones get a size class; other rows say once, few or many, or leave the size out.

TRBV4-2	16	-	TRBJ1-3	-	CASSQIPGSSGNTIYF	TGTGCCAGCAGCCAAATTCCGGGATCCTCTGGAAACACCATATATTTT
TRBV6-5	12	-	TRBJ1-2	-	CASSWQGFGYTF	TGTGCCAGCAGTTGGCAGGGGTTTGGCTACACCTTC
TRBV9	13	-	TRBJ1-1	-	CASSVSRNTEAFF	TGTGCCAGCAGCGTATCGCGGAACACTGAAGCTTTCTTT
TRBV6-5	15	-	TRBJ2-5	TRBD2	CASSYRGGVAETQYF	TGTGCCAGCAGTTACCGCGGGGGAGTCGCGGAGACCCAGTACTTC
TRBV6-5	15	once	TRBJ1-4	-	CASKQGLTTNEKLFF	TGTGCCAGCAAGCAAGGGTTGACAACTAATGAAAAACTGTTTTTT
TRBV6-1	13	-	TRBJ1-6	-	CASSEGRGSPLHF	TGTGCCAGCAGTGAAGGAAGGGGCTCACCCCTCCACTTT
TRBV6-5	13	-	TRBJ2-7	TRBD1	CASSYEGAKKQYF	TGTGCCAGCAGTTACGAGGGGGCTAAGAAGCAGTACTTC
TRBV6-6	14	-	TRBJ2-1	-	CASTERSEHNEQFF	TGTGCCAGCACCGAAAGGAGCGAGCACAATGAGCAGTTCTTC
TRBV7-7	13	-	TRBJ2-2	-	CASSLESAGELFF	TGTGCTAGCAGCTTAGAGTCGGCCGGGGAGCTGTTTTTT
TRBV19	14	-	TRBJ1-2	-	CASTYGSENYGYTF	TGTGCCAGTACCTATGGGAGTGAAAACTATGGCTACACCTTC
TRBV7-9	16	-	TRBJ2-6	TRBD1	CASSVGQSSGANVLTF	TGTGCCAGCAGCGTGGGACAGAGCTCTGGGGCCAACGTCCTGACTTTC
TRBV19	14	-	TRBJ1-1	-	CASSIDRQNTEAFF	TGTGCCAGTAGTATAGATCGTCAGAACACTGAAGCTTTCTTT
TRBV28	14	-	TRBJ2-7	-	CASSSGQGWNEQYF	TGTGCCAGCAGTAGCGGGCAGGGGTGGAACGAGCAGTACTTC
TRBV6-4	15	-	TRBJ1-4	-	CASSRASGGNEKLFF	TGTGCCAGCAGTCGGGCGTCGGGCGGGAATGAAAAACTGTTTTTT
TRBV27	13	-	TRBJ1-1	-	CASSQGTNTEAFF	TGTGCCAGCAGTCAAGGGACGAACACTGAAGCTTTCTTT
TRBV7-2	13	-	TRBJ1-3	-	CASSHARGNTIYF	TGTGCCAGCAGCCACGCCAGGGGAAACACCATATATTTT
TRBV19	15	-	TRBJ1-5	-	CASSRQELSNQPQHF	TGTGCCAGTAGTCGACAGGAATTGAGCAATCAGCCCCAGCATTTT
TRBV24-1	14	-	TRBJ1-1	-	CATSDHTPNTEAFF	TGTGCCACCAGTGACCACACACCTAACACTGAAGCTTTCTTT